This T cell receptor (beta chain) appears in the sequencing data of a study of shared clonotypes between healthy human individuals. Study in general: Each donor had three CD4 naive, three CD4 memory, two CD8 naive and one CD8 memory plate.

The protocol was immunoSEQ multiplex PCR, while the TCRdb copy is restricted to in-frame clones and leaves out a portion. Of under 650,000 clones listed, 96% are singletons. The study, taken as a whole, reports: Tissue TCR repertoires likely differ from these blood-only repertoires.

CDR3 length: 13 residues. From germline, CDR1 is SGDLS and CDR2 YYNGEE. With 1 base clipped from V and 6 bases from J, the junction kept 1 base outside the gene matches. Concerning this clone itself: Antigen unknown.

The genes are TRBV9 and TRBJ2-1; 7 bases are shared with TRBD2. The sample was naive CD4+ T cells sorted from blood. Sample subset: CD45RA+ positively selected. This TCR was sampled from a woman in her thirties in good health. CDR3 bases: TGTGCCAGCAGCGTATTAGCGGGCAATGAGCAGTTCTTC. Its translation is CASSVLAGNEQFF.